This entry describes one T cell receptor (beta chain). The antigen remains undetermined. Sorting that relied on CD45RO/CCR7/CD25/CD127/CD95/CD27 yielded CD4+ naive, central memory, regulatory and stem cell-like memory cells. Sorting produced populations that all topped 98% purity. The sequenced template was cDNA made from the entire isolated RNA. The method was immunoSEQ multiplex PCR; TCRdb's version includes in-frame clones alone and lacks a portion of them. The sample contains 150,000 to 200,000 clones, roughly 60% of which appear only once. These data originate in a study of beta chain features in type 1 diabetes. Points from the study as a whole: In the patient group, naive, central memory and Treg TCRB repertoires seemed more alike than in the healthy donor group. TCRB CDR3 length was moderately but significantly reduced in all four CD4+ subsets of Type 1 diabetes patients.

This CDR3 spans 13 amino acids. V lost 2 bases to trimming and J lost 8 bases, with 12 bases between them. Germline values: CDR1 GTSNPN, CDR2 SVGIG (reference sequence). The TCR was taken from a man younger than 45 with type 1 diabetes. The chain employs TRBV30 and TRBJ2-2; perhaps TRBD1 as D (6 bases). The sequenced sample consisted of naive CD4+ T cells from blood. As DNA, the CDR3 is TGTGCCTGGAGTTTTCGACAGGCGGGGGAGCTGTTTTTT. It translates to CAWSFRQAGELFF.